Listed below are T cell receptor beta chains from one sample, sequenced in a study of blood T cells in healthy people across ages. TCRdb used MiXCR to reprocess the 5' RACE reads, holding one entry per CDR3 protein. This sample has 550,000 to 750,000 distinct CDR3 sequences, with around a fifth found just once. Specimen: blood. These receptors originate from a man aged 65 to 85 in good health. The CDR3 runs from the conserved cysteine through the conserved F or W. Each record gives: J gene, V gene, clone size, D gene, CDR3 length, CDR3 protein, CDR3 DNA. The D gene is left open where the match is weak. Not all rows give a size; the values are once, few, many and, for expanded clones, a class.

j_gene: TRBJ2-7
v_gene: TRBV2
abundance: many
d_gene: TRBD2
len: 14
CDR3aa: CASSERGLAYEQYF
CDR3nt: TGTGCCAGCAGTGAAAGGGGACTAGCCTACGAGCAGTACTTC

j_gene: TRBJ2-1
v_gene: TRBV4-1
abundance: few
d_gene: TRBD2
len: 18
CDR3aa: CASSQDRGTSGRALEQFF
CDR3nt: TGCGCCAGCAGCCAAGATCGTGGGACTAGCGGGAGGGCCCTTGAGCAGTTCTTC

j_gene: TRBJ2-7
v_gene: TRBV12-3/TRBV12-4
abundance: few
d_gene: TRBD1
len: 14
CDR3aa: CASSEGPQGGEQYF
CDR3nt: TGTGCCAGCAGTGAAGGCCCACAGGGGGGTGAGCAGTACTTC

j_gene: TRBJ2-5
v_gene: TRBV29-1
abundance: many
d_gene: NA
len: 15
CDR3aa: CSAEGGQASQETQYF
CDR3nt: TGCAGCGCCGAGGGGGGCCAAGCAAGCCAAGAGACCCAGTACTTC

j_gene: TRBJ2-5
v_gene: TRBV5-1
abundance: NA
d_gene: TRBD1
len: 18
CDR3aa: CASSSRTTGTGAQETQYF
CDR3nt: TGCGCCAGCAGCTCAAGAACTACCGGGACAGGGGCCCAAGAGACCCAGTACTTC

j_gene: TRBJ1-4
v_gene: TRBV9
abundance: NA
d_gene: NA
len: 15
CDR3aa: CASSVRVVTNEKLFF
CDR3nt: TGTGCCAGCAGCGTTCGGGTTGTAACTAATGAAAAACTGTTTTTT

j_gene: TRBJ2-7
v_gene: TRBV7-8
abundance: NA
d_gene: NA
len: 15
CDR3aa: CANTLESGSGYEQYF
CDR3nt: TGTGCCAACACCCTAGAGAGCGGCTCAGGCTACGAGCAGTACTTC

j_gene: TRBJ2-6
v_gene: TRBV7-7
abundance: NA
d_gene: TRBD1
len: 15
CDR3aa: CASSPQGTGANVLTF
CDR3nt: TGTGCTAGCAGCCCACAGGGGACTGGGGCCAACGTCCTGACTTTC

j_gene: TRBJ1-2
v_gene: TRBV20-1
abundance: few
d_gene: NA
len: 11
CDR3aa: CSARPVYGYTF
CDR3nt: TGCAGTGCTAGACCCGTCTATGGCTACACCTTC

j_gene: TRBJ2-6
v_gene: TRBV19
abundance: NA
d_gene: NA
len: 17
CDR3aa: CASSGREDFSGANVLTF
CDR3nt: TGTGCCAGTAGCGGACGCGAGGACTTCTCTGGGGCCAACGTCCTGACTTTC

j_gene: TRBJ2-2
v_gene: TRBV20-1
abundance: few
d_gene: NA
len: 14
CDR3aa: CSARGPANTGELFF
CDR3nt: TGCAGTGCAAGGGGACCTGCGAACACCGGGGAGCTGTTTTTT

j_gene: TRBJ2-7
v_gene: TRBV11-2
abundance: few
d_gene: TRBD1
len: 12
CDR3aa: CASSLDLGQGYF
CDR3nt: TGTGCCAGCAGCTTAGATCTTGGACAGGGGTACTTC

j_gene: TRBJ2-1
v_gene: TRBV3-1
abundance: few
d_gene: NA
len: 14
CDR3aa: CTSSQSLTYNEQFF
CDR3nt: TGTACCAGCAGCCAATCACTAACCTACAATGAGCAGTTCTTC

j_gene: TRBJ2-3
v_gene: TRBV9
abundance: NA
d_gene: NA
len: 16
CDR3aa: CASSAEETPGLDTQYF
CDR3nt: TGTGCCAGCAGCGCGGAGGAGACCCCGGGGTTGGATACGCAGTATTTT